The 14 T cell receptor beta chains below come from one sample, sequenced in a study of regulatory T cells in long-lasting Graves disease. Time point described: newly diagnosed GD, antithyroid drugs for less than 3 months. Making the TCR library involved RNA that had been extracted from PBMCs. Construction of the TCR beta libraries employed iRepertoire HTBI primers in conjunction with Arm-PCR of CDR3 regions. TCRdb used MiXCR to reprocess the multiplex PCR reads, holding one entry per CDR3 protein. The sample consists of some 560,000 distinct CDR3 sequences, around 16% of them appearing once. These same records also appear under a second study, on T cells in Graves' hyperthyroidism and ophthalmopathy.

The sequencing here drew on peripheral blood mononuclear cells (PBMCs), taken at new diagnosis, from a patient treated with antithyroid drugs. The origin of the receptors is a woman aged 40 to 65 with Graves disease.

This clonotype came up many times. This chain connects TRBV29-1 to TRBJ2-7, with TRBD1 identical over 10 bases. V lost 7 bases and J lost 2; bases outside the gene matches: 5. The CDR3 length is 13 residues. CDR1 is SQVTM and CDR2 is ANQGSEA in the germline V gene. The CDR3 spells CSGTGQGPYEQYF. CDR3 bases: TGCAGCGGGACGGGACAGGGGCCCTACGAGCAGTACTTC.

The chain recombines TRBV3-1 with TRBJ2-1; 8 positions agree with TRBD2. There are 14 residues in the CDR3. CDR1 is LGHDT, CDR2 YNNKEL, per germline (reference sequence). Trimming took 1 base from V and 9 from J; bases not matched to a gene: 5. CDR3 loop: CASSQAGGVVEQFF. The CDR3 DNA sequence: TGTGCCAGCAGCCAAGCGGGGGGGGTAGTTGAGCAGTTCTTC.

This clonotype has ten or more counts. This sequence joins TRBV18 and TRBJ2-7; TRBD1 aligns across 8 bases. With 6 bases clipped from V and 3 bases from J, the junction kept 4 bases outside the gene matches. CDR3 size: 13 residues. Per the germline V gene, CDR1 is KGHSH and CDR2 is LQKENI. CDR3 in amino acids: CASSPGQVYEQYF. The CDR3 bases are TGTGCCAGCTCGCCGGGACAGGTCTACGAGCAGTACTTC. The variable domain in full, with the rest retrieved from reference TRBV18 and TRBJ2-7, is NAGVMQNPRHLVRRRGQEARLRCSPMKGHSHVYWYRQLPEEGLKFMVYLQKENIIDESGMPKERFSAEFPKEGPSILRIQQVVRGDSAAYFCASSPGQVYEQYFGPGTRLTVT.

This clonotype was recorded a few times. The chain combines TRBV7-8 with TRBJ2-2, with D possibly matching TRBD1 (5 bases). Trimming took off 5 bases at V and 5 bases at J, with 15 bases between the two ends. CDR1 and CDR2 (germline): SGHVS, FQNEAQ. The CDR3 spans 15 residues. DNA of the CDR3: TGTGCCAGCAGCCCCCAGGGCTCCTCTACCGGGGAGCTGTTTTTT. Its protein is CASSPQGSSTGELFF.

This clonotype showed up just a few times. CDR3 DNA sequence: TGTGCCAGCAGCAAATTGACAGTCCCCGGTCCGCATAATTCACCCCTCCACTTT. It encodes CASSKLTVPGPHNSPLHF. The gene calls are TRBV7-8 and TRBJ1-6; possibly TRBD1 for D (5 bases). CDR3 size: 18 residues. Trimming shortened V by 5 bases and J by 5 bases, and 22 bases separated the two germline ends. The germline CDR1 and CDR2 sequences are SGHVS and FQNEAQ.

V usage is TRBV12-3 or TRBV12-4 and J usage is TRBJ2-5; 7 bases are shared with TRBD2. The CDR3 sequence is 15 residues long. J was trimmed by 5 bases and V by 2 bases; bases with no gene match: 8. The CDR3 DNA follows: TGTGCCAGCAGTTTAACGGGGGAGGGAGTGGAGACCCAGTACTTC. Translated, it gives CASSLTGEGVETQYF.

The chain employs TRBV20-1 and TRBJ2-5, with D perhaps being TRBD1 or TRBD2 (6 bases each). Germline CDR1 DFQATT, CDR2 SNEGSKA (reference sequence). The CDR3 sequence is 13 residues long. V dropped 4 bases and J dropped 5 bases, with 14 bases sitting between them. The CDR3 DNA sequence: TGCAGTGCTACTCGGGGGCCTGTTGAGACCCAGTACTTC. Its translation is CSATRGPVETQYF.

This clonotype came up a few times. The chain carries TRBV10-3 and TRBJ2-5; 8 bases match TRBD1. The V and J ends lost 5 bases and 5 bases, in that order; junction bases with no gene match: 7. CDR1 and CDR2 from the germline V gene are ENHRY and SYGVKD. The CDR3 sequence is 14 residues long. As DNA, the CDR3 is TGTGCCATCAGTCTGACAGGGGCAGGGGAGACCCAGTACTTC. Encoded protein: CAISLTGAGETQYF.

This chain uses TRBV19 with TRBJ1-2; 7 bases map to TRBD1. CDR1 and CDR2 (germline): LNHDA, SQIVND (reference sequence). V lost 3 bases, J lost 4 bases, and 5 bases stayed unmatched. The CDR3 covers 14 residues. This CDR3 is CASSIGQASYGYTF. The CDR3 DNA reads as TGTGCCAGTAGTATTGGACAGGCGAGCTATGGCTACACCTTC.

In its sample, this clonotype was seen many times. This rearrangement joins TRBV7-9 to TRBJ2-7; D tentatively fits TRBD1 or TRBD2 (5 bases each). Looked up from germline, CDR1 is SEHNR and CDR2 is FQNEAQ (reference sequence). Trimming pared 5 bases from V and 3 bases from J, leaving 29 bases between. The CDR3 length is 19 residues. The chain's CDR3 is CASSPRPGTGEVEDYEQYF. The CDR3 bases are TGTGCCAGCAGCCCCCGGCCAGGGACGGGTGAGGTTGAGGACTACGAGCAGTACTTC.

Only a few counts were recorded for this clonotype. The rearrangement uses TRBV6-1 and TRBJ2-2, with D unresolved. Germline V gives CDR1 MNHNS, CDR2 SASEGT. With 8 bases removed from V and 0 bases from J, the gap between germline ends came to 4 bases. This CDR3 is built from 12 residues. CDR3 region: CASETNTGELFF. DNA of the CDR3: TGTGCCAGCGAGACGAACACCGGGGAGCTGTTTTTT.

Regarding this clonotype: Given the absence of the conserved phenylalanine or tryptophan at the CDR3 end, a read error is likely. The chain combines TRBV7-3 with TRBJ2-7; D is perhaps TRBD1 (6 bases). The CDR3 runs to 15 residues. Germline V gene sequence: CDR1 SGHTA, CDR2 FQGTGA. V shed 2 bases and J shed 6 bases, with 17 bases lying between them. The CDR3 loop is CASSLSDSQGSEQYS. As DNA, the CDR3 is TGTGCCAGCAGCTTATCGGACAGTCAAGGCTCCGAGCAGTACTCC.

Of note for this clonotype: This may stem from a read error, because a much larger clone lies one nucleotide away. The J gene is TRBJ1-1, the V gene TRBV7-2; tentatively, D is TRBD1 (6 bases). CDR1 is SGHTA and CDR2 is FQGNSA in the germline V gene. The CDR3 sequence is 15 residues long. The CDR3 DNA reads TGTGCCAACAGCTTAGGGTTTCCGGGGGCGGCTGAAGCTTTCTTT. It encodes CANSLGFPGAAEAFF.

The rearrangement uses TRBV7-9 and TRBJ2-1; D is perhaps TRBD2 (5 bases). Germline CDR1 and CDR2: SEHNR and FQNEAQ (reference sequence). The CDR3 is 13 residues long. With 5 bases removed from V and 5 bases from J, the gap between germline ends came to 10 bases. The CDR3 spells CASSLDFNNEQFF. Here the CDR3 DNA reads TGTGCCAGCAGCCTGGACTTTAACAATGAGCAGTTCTTC. Full variable domain (outside the CDR3, taken from reference TRBV7-9 and TRBJ2-1): DTGVSQNPRHKITKRGQNVTFRCDPISEHNRLYWYRQTLGQGPEFLTYFQNEAQLEKSRLLSDRFSAERPKGSFSTLEIQRTEQGDSAMYLCASSLDFNNEQFFGPGTRLTVL.